This record concerns one T cell receptor (beta chain) sequence. The antigen is undetermined. Individual cDNA molecules were tagged with unique molecular identifiers, the study reported. TCRdb itself ran the 5' RACE reads through MiXCR, one entry per CDR3 protein. This table has around 68,000 distinct CDR3 sequences, 10% to 15% appearing once. This sample is drawn from a study of early T cells in non-severe SARS-CoV-2 infection. Background on the study: Sequencing input comprised bulk RNA from unsorted whole blood; chain pairing was not available.

Notes on the study in general: Using VDJdb, the matching emphasized anti-spike CD8 responses while missing private and CD4 specificities.

CDR1 is KGHSH, CDR2 LQKENI, per germline. The V gene lost 0 bases and the J gene lost 4 bases, with 7 bases spanning the gap. This CDR3 spans 13 amino acids. The genes are TRBV18 and TRBJ2-7; D is uncertain. The origin of this receptor is an adult who was a healthcare worker with PCR-confirmed SARS-CoV-2 infection or an uninfected control (not recorded which). The sample here was whole blood, taken at baseline. The CDR3 region is CASSPPERYEQYF. In nucleotides, the CDR3 is TGTGCCAGCTCACCACCTGAACGATACGAGCAGTACTTC.